Below, 23 T cell receptor beta chains from the same sample are listed, as sequenced in a study of blood T cell repertoires in COVID-19. Clones were read by immunoSEQ multiplex PCR, and TCRdb kept only the in-frame ones, dropping some. The profile covers under 100,000 clones, with roughly 90% appearing a single time and more than 4.5% taken by the ten largest. Sequencing was done on a sample of peripheral blood. These receptors came from a man aged 55 to 70 with COVID-19, enrolled during active disease.

The CDR3 loop reads CASSGTGGGNQPQHF. The CDR3 DNA reads as TGTGCCAGCAGCGGCACAGGGGGGGGGAATCAGCCCCAGCATTTT. The chain carries TRBV27 and TRBJ1-5; 8 bases line up with TRBD1. Trimming cost V 6 bases and J 4 bases; bases outside gene matches: 8. Germline values: CDR1 MNHEY, CDR2 SMNVEV (reference sequence). The CDR3 contains 15 residues.

The CDR3 sequence: CATSDPTSGGYNEQFF. CDR3 coding DNA: TGTGCCACCAGTGACCCAACTAGCGGGGGGTACAATGAGCAGTTCTTC. V usage is TRBV24-1 and J usage is TRBJ2-1; 12 bases are shared with TRBD2. With V trimmed by 4 bases and J by 4 bases, 4 bases remained unmatched. Looked up from germline, CDR1 is KGHDR and CDR2 is SFDVKD. The CDR3 loop spans 16 amino acids.

The chain is built from TRBV2 and TRBJ2-3; TRBD2 aligns across 8 bases. The junction had 7 bases not matched to a gene; V was cut back by 1 base and J by 1 base. The CDR3 is 17 residues long. Germline CDR1 and CDR2: SNHLY and FYNNEI. The CDR3 protein is CASSEGAGGVGTDTQYF. The DNA of the CDR3 is TGTGCCAGCAGTGAAGGCGCGGGGGGCGTTGGCACAGATACGCAGTATTTT.

The V gene is TRBV5-6, the J gene TRBJ2-1, with 12 positions matching TRBD2. CDR1 is SGHDT and CDR2 is YYEEEE in the germline V gene. After removal of 4 bases from V and 10 bases from J, the junction contained 3 bases not matched to a gene. The CDR3 loop spans 13 amino acids. The CDR3 loop is CASSLGLAGEQFF. For the CDR3, the DNA is TGTGCCAGCAGCCTCGGACTAGCGGGAGAGCAGTTCTTC. Using reference TRBV5-6 and TRBJ2-1 for the parts outside the CDR3, the full variable domain is DAGVTQSPTHLIKTRGQQVTLRCSPKSGHDTVSWYQQALGQGPQFIFQYYEEEERQRGNFPDRFSGHQFPNYSSELNVNALLLGDSALYLCASSLGLAGEQFFGPGTRLTVL.

In DNA, the CDR3 is TGTGCCAGCTCACTAAGCCCCGTCGATAATGAAAAACTGTTTTTT. Its translation: CASSLSPVDNEKLFF. V and J are TRBV18 and TRBJ1-4, with D hard to call. The CDR3 extends over 15 amino acids. CDR1 and CDR2 (germline): KGHSH, LQKENI. V lost 4 bases, J lost 4 bases, and 13 bases lay in between.

The genes are TRBV7-9 and TRBJ1-1, with TRBD1 matching 7 bases. Unmatched junction bases numbered 12, after V lost 4 bases and J lost 1 base. The CDR3 is made up of 17 amino acids. The V gene's germline CDR1 is SEHNR and CDR2 FQNEAQ (reference sequence). This CDR3 is CASSWNPTGTENTEAFF. The CDR3 coding sequence is TGTGCCAGCAGCTGGAACCCGACCGGGACAGAGAACACTGAAGCTTTCTTT.

This chain's CDR3 is CASSSLTGLSTDTQYF. CDR3 DNA: TGTGCCAGCAGTTCCTTGACAGGGCTAAGCACAGATACGCAGTATTTT. This chain joins TRBV28 and TRBJ2-3; 7 bases line up with TRBD1. The CDR3 extends over 16 amino acids. J was trimmed by 0 bases and V by 4 bases; bases with no gene match: 7. The germline V gene encodes CDR1 MDHEN and CDR2 SYDVKM.

The rearrangement links TRBV27 to TRBJ1-6, with 9 positions matching TRBD1. The CDR3 is 14 residues long. V dropped 5 bases and J dropped 10; count of bases not matched to a gene: 6. Germline V gives CDR1 MNHEY, CDR2 SMNVEV (reference sequence). The CDR3 sequence is CASSLQGAQSPLHF. CDR3 DNA: TGTGCCAGCAGTCTACAGGGGGCGCAATCACCCCTCCACTTT.

This chain joins TRBV5-1 and TRBJ1-2, with TRBD1 identical over 8 bases. CDR3 length: 13 amino acids. V was clipped by 4 bases and J by 3 bases; unmatched bases: 2. Germline values: CDR1 SGHRS, CDR2 YFSETQ. Here the CDR3 DNA reads TGCGCCAGCAGCCCGACAGGGGACTATGGCTACACCTTC. Its protein product is CASSPTGDYGYTF.

The chain joins TRBV30 to TRBJ1-2, with 9 bases aligning to TRBD1. The CDR3 length is 14 residues. Germline CDR1 is GTSNPN and CDR2 is SVGIG (reference sequence). V was clipped by 4 bases and J by 7 bases; unmatched bases: 10. CDR3 region: CAWTPGQGFGGYTF. CDR3 in DNA: TGTGCCTGGACCCCGGGACAGGGATTCGGTGGCTACACCTTC.

The chain carries TRBV24-1 and TRBJ1-5, with TRBD1 matching over 9 bases. The ends lost 2 bases at V and 2 bases at J; junction bases unmatched: 0. The CDR3 covers 15 residues. From germline, CDR1 is KGHDR and CDR2 SFDVKD. CDR3 sequence reads: CATSDWTGGNQPQHF. CDR3 nucleotide sequence: TGTGCCACCAGTGATTGGACAGGGGGCAATCAGCCCCAGCATTTT.

The chain is built from TRBV30 and TRBJ1-2; 9 positions match TRBD1. The CDR3 length is 15 residues. Germline assignment: CDR1 GTSNPN and CDR2 SVGIG (reference sequence). Trimming removed 3 bases from V and 4 bases from J; junction bases left unmatched: 9. The DNA for the CDR3 is TGTGCCTGGAGCCCGAGGGACAGGGTTGGCTATGGCTACACCTTC. This codes for CAWSPRDRVGYGYTF.

CDR3 in DNA: TGTGCCAGCAGTGAAGCGTTAACCTTCTCCGGCTATGGCTACACCTTC. Translated, it gives CASSEALTFSGYGYTF. The chain has TRBV6-1 and TRBJ1-2; no firm D call. Germline CDR1 and CDR2: MNHNS and SASEGT. The CDR3 has 16 amino acids. Trimming shortened V by 0 bases and J by 4 bases, and 15 bases separated the two germline ends.

The chain combines TRBV30 with TRBJ1-3, with a weak D call TRBD1 (6 bases). With 0 bases removed from V and 6 bases from J, the gap between germline ends came to 18 bases. The CDR3 sequence is 16 residues long. CDR1 is GTSNPN, CDR2 SVGIG, per germline (reference sequence). In nucleotides, the CDR3 is TGTGCCTGGAGTGTTACAGGGACCTCCAAACAAAACACCATATATTTT. Its translation is CAWSVTGTSKQNTIYF.

The chain has TRBV5-1 and TRBJ2-7, with TRBD2 matching 9 bases. V shed 0 bases, J shed 3 bases, and the junction held 7 bases outside the gene matches. This CDR3 spans 16 amino acids. Germline V gene sequence: CDR1 SGHRS, CDR2 YFSETQ. The DNA for the CDR3 is TGCGCCAGCAGCTTGGGGGGTAGCGGGAGAGGCTACGAGCAGTACTTC. Encoded protein: CASSLGGSGRGYEQYF.

The genes are TRBV5-1 and TRBJ1-1; TRBD1 aligns across 8 bases. CDR3 length: 16 amino acids. J gave up 3 bases and V 3 bases, and 10 bases lay outside the gene matches. The germline V gene has CDR1 SGHRS and CDR2 YFSETQ. The CDR3 reads CASSSTMTGVDTEAFF. Here the CDR3 DNA reads TGCGCCAGCAGCTCGACTATGACAGGGGTAGACACTGAAGCTTTCTTT.

The gene calls are TRBV2 and TRBJ1-4, with D hard to call. The germline V and J ends were trimmed by 2 bases and 4 bases, with 14 bases remaining between them. CDR3 length: 16 amino acids. Germline-derived CDR1 and CDR2 are SNHLY and FYNNEI. This CDR3 reads CASSEIGGRFNEKLFF. DNA of the CDR3: TGTGCCAGCAGTGAAATTGGTGGCAGATTTAATGAAAAACTGTTTTTT.

The chain has TRBV6-4 and TRBJ1-2; 12 bases are a match to TRBD1. This CDR3 is 15 amino acids long. CDR1 and CDR2 (germline): MRHNA, SNTAGT. V lost 3 bases to trimming and J lost 6 bases; unmatched junction nucleotides: 5. The CDR3 reads CASSEGTGGADGYTF. The DNA for the CDR3 is TGTGCCAGCAGTGAGGGGACAGGGGGCGCAGATGGCTACACCTTC.

The table lists this clone with a count of one. V is TRBV9 and J is TRBJ2-1, with a possible D match to TRBD1 (5 bases). Germline-derived CDR1 and CDR2 are SGDLS and YYNGEE. The CDR3 length is 17 residues. Trimming stripped 2 bases from V and 2 bases from J, with 17 bases between. The CDR3 bases are TGTGCCAGCAGCGTGAGTGTGTCACCAGGGCCCTACAATGAGCAGTTCTTC. Amino acid sequence: CASSVSVSPGPYNEQFF. The whole variable domain, remainder taken from reference TRBV9 and TRBJ2-1, is DSGVTQTPKHLITATGQRVTLRCSPRSGDLSVYWYQQSLDQGLQFLIQYYNGEERAKGNILERFSAQQFPDLHSELNLSSLELGDSALYFCASSVSVSPGPYNEQFFGPGTRLTVL.

The chain couples TRBV30 to TRBJ2-7; 8 nucleotides line up with TRBD1. This CDR3 contains 13 residues. V was clipped by 7 bases and J by 0 bases; unmatched bases: 5. Germline assignment: CDR1 GTSNPN and CDR2 SVGIG (reference sequence). The CDR3: CASRQGSSYEQYF. CDR3 sequence (DNA): TGTGCCTCCAGACAGGGGAGCTCCTACGAGCAGTACTTC.

The rearrangement joins TRBV10-3 to TRBJ1-2; 9 bases agree with TRBD1. V shed 10 bases and J 1 base; nucleotides not matched to a gene: 13. There are 16 residues in the CDR3. Germline CDR1 reads ENHRY; CDR2 reads SYGVKD. The CDR3 DNA sequence: TGTGCCACCAATCACCCAACAGGGGGCCTTAACTATGGCTACACCTTC. Encoded protein: CATNHPTGGLNYGYTF.

In DNA form, the CDR3 reads TGTGCCAGTAGTATAGAGGGGGGACTAGCGGGAATAGAGACCCAGTACTTC. This codes for CASSIEGGLAGIETQYF. This chain joins TRBV19 and TRBJ2-5; TRBD2 matches at 13 bases. J was trimmed by 4 bases and V by 0 bases; bases with no gene match: 5. The CDR3 consists of 17 residues. The germline V gene has CDR1 LNHDA and CDR2 SQIVND (reference sequence).

The chain recombines TRBV2 with TRBJ2-7, with D possibly being TRBD2 (5 bases). CDR1 and CDR2 from the germline V gene are SNHLY and FYNNEI. V lost 4 bases to trimming and J lost 3 bases, with 16 bases between them. The CDR3 runs to 15 residues. CDR3 DNA sequence: TGTGCCAGCAGTGCGCTTACCGGGATCCTCTACGAGCAGTACTTC. It specifies CASSALTGILYEQYF. Looking up the rest from reference TRBV2 and TRBJ2-7 gives the full variable domain: EPEVTQTPSHQVTQMGQEVILRCVPISNHLYFYWYRQILGQKVEFLVSFYNNEISEKSEIFDDQFSVERPDGSNFTLKIRSTKLEDSAMYFCASSALTGILYEQYFGPGTRLTVT.